This T cell receptor beta chain was captured by sequencing in a study of CD8+ T cells in alopecia areata. Starting from PBMCs, sorting isolated CD4+ and CD8+ T cells. Study results and caveats: Across lesional scalp, and particularly alopecia totalis/universalis, clonality surpassed that of normal scalp. Tissue-resident alphabeta T cells belonging to normal skin likewise get sequenced within scalp specimens.

As the sequencing template, cDNA was produced by extracting RNA and reverse transcribing it. The method was immunoSEQ multiplex PCR; TCRdb's version includes in-frame clones alone and lacks a portion of them. The sample comprises over 150,000 clones, roughly three fifths of which are singletons, and approximately 4.9% rests with the top ten. CDR1 is SGHRS and CDR2 is YFSETQ in the germline V gene. With 0 bases removed from V and 2 bases from J, the gap between germline ends came to 7 bases. The length of the CDR3 is 14 residues. Points on this clone: Its antigen is not identified.

The TCR sequence derives from a human donor in good health. The sample consisted of CD8+ T cells sorted from blood. The chain is built from TRBV5-1 and TRBJ2-3; D remains ambiguous. The chain's CDR3 is CASSLATYTDTQYF. The CDR3 DNA follows: TGCGCCAGCAGCTTGGCCACTTACACAGATACGCAGTATTTT. Together with reference TRBV5-1 and TRBJ2-3, the CDR3 gives the full variable domain: KAGVTQTPRYLIKTRGQQVTLSCSPISGHRSVSWYQQTPGQGLQFLFEYFSETQRNKGNFPGRFSGRQFSNSRSEMNVSTLELGDSALYLCASSLATYTDTQYFGPGTRLTVL.